One sample yielded the 23 T cell receptor beta chains listed below, sequenced in a study of OX40 agonist ivuxolimab in advanced cancers. The repertoire was sequenced with immunoSEQ multiplex PCR; TCRdb's copy has only in-frame clones and lacks some. The sample lists tens of thousands of clones, 86% occurring once. Sample: CD4+ or CD8+ T cells sorted from blood, taken in a trial of the OX40 agonist ivuxolimab. The source is an adult with an advanced solid tumor such as melanoma, head and neck, liver or kidney cancer.

The chain recombines TRBV6-5 with TRBJ1-2, with 7 bases that match TRBD1. The CDR3 runs 13 residues. The germline V gene has CDR1 MNHEY and CDR2 SVGAGI. Trimming cost V 5 bases and J 8 bases; bases outside gene matches: 8. Written as DNA, the CDR3 is TGTGCCAGCAGTGCGGGAACAGGGGTAGGCTACACCTTC. As protein: CASSAGTGVGYTF.

The genes are TRBV27 and TRBJ1-6; TRBD1 aligns across 7 bases. CDR1 is MNHEY, CDR2 SMNVEV, per germline (reference sequence). CDR3 length equals 15 residues. The trim removed 8 bases at V and 9 bases at J, leaving 13 bases unmatched. CDR3 in amino acids: CASQRPGGQSSPLHF. The CDR3 DNA is TGTGCCAGCCAGAGACCAGGGGGGCAGTCTTCACCCCTCCACTTT.

The rearrangement links TRBV6-5 to TRBJ1-2; possible D gene TRBD1, 5 bases. Germline V gene data show CDR1 as MNHEY and CDR2 as SVGAGI. The CDR3 covers 15 residues. V was shortened by 0 bases and J by 6 bases, with 14 bases between the two germline ends. Here the CDR3 DNA reads TGTGCCAGCAGTTACTCGATGGGGGGAAGGGATGGCTACACCTTC. This sequence encodes CASSYSMGGRDGYTF.

The V and J genes are TRBV7-3 and TRBJ1-2; no definite D call. Looked up from germline, CDR1 is SGHTA and CDR2 is FQGTGA. V shed 6 bases and J shed 4 bases, with 18 bases lying between them. The CDR3 contains 15 residues. DNA for the CDR3: TGTGCCAGCAGACCTACCGGGCCCCCCATCTATGGCTACACCTTC. This gives the protein CASRPTGPPIYGYTF.

The chain links TRBV5-4 to TRBJ2-3, with D tentatively TRBD2 (6 bases). This CDR3 has 14 residues. V lost 3 bases and J lost 5, with 13 bases in between. Per the germline V gene, CDR1 is SGHNT and CDR2 is YYREEE (reference sequence). CDR3 loop: CASSSSGGEDTQYF. The CDR3 DNA reads as TGTGCCAGCAGCTCCTCGGGCGGGGAAGATACGCAGTATTTT.

The V gene is TRBV2, the J gene TRBJ2-5; 12 nucleotides match TRBD2. With V trimmed by 6 bases and J by 6 bases, 14 bases remained unmatched. Germline-derived CDR1 and CDR2 are SNHLY and FYNNEI. The length of the CDR3 is 17 residues. The chain's CDR3 is CASSPPASGGARKTQYF. In nucleotides, the CDR3 is TGTGCCAGCAGCCCCCCAGCTAGCGGGGGGGCCAGGAAGACCCAGTACTTC.

The chain employs TRBV4-3 and TRBJ1-4; weak D call: TRBD1 (6 bases). The CDR3 extends over 15 amino acids. Looked up from germline, CDR1 is LGHNA and CDR2 is YSLEER. Trimming shortened V by 1 base and J by 8 bases, and 14 bases separated the two germline ends. CDR3 amino acids: CASSQGYGTGEKLFF. In nucleotides, the CDR3 is TGCGCCAGCAGCCAAGGGTACGGAACAGGGGAAAAACTGTTTTTT.

This chain joins TRBV9 and TRBJ2-1, with D possibly called TRBD1 or TRBD2 (5 bases each). CDR3 size: 17 residues. V gave up 3 bases and J gave up 6 bases, with 22 bases separating them. Germline V gene data show CDR1 as SGDLS and CDR2 as YYNGEE. The CDR3: CASSAHRVGRRGNEQFF. CDR3 sequence (DNA): TGTGCCAGCAGCGCTCACCGAGTGGGGCGCCGGGGCAATGAGCAGTTCTTC.

The chain joins TRBV19 to TRBJ2-1, with D perhaps TRBD1 (5 bases). This CDR3 region has 13 residues. Trimming cost V 5 bases and J 4 bases, with 9 bases left between them. CDR1 and CDR2 from the germline V gene are LNHDA and SQIVND (reference sequence). CDR3 region: CASSPGWYNEQFF. Written as DNA, the CDR3 is TGTGCCAGTAGTCCAGGGTGGTACAATGAGCAGTTCTTC.

The chain is built from TRBV7-6 and TRBJ1-2; TRBD1 is a possible D gene (6 bases). V shed 5 bases and J shed 2 bases, with 12 bases lying between them. CDR3 length equals 14 residues. Germline V gene lookup returns CDR1 SGHVS and CDR2 FNYEAQ. CDR3 sequence (DNA): TGTGCCAGCAGCCCACAGGACAGAAACTATGGCTACACCTTC. Translating it yields CASSPQDRNYGYTF.

This clone was counted a single time. The gene calls are TRBV2 and TRBJ1-2; a possible D gene is TRBD1 (6 bases). The V end was cut by 2 bases, the J end by 8 bases, with 12 bases between. This CDR3 has 13 residues. Germline assignment: CDR1 SNHLY and CDR2 FYNNEI. This CDR3 is CASSEYVGTGYTF. CDR3 nucleotide sequence: TGTGCCAGCAGTGAATACGTTGGGACAGGCTACACCTTC.

This sequence joins TRBV7-3 and TRBJ2-3; 8 nucleotides match TRBD2. The CDR3 runs 14 residues. Trimming took 8 bases from V and 0 from J; bases not matched to a gene: 4. Germline-derived CDR1 and CDR2 are SGHTA and FQGTGA. CDR3 coding DNA: TGTGCCAGCGGCGGGGGGCTGAGCACAGATACGCAGTATTTT. Its protein product is CASGGGLSTDTQYF.

This chain links TRBV6-6 with TRBJ2-7; maybe TRBD1 (5 bases). V was pared by 0 bases and J by 4 bases, with 10 bases between. This CDR3 contains 14 residues. Germline V gives CDR1 MNHNY, CDR2 SVGAGI (reference sequence). In nucleotides, the CDR3 is TGTGCCAGCAGTTACTCTCAGGGAAGGTACGAGCAGTACTTC. Translation: CASSYSQGRYEQYF.

About this clone: One end of the junction is discordant with germline, which a read error may explain. This chain joins TRBV10-3 and TRBJ2-2; TRBD1 might be the D (5 bases). CDR3 length equals 14 residues. Per germline, CDR1 ENHRY and CDR2 SYGVKD. The CDR3 is CAVRVLATPGELFF. The DNA for the CDR3 is TGTGCCGTCAGGGTTTTGGCAACACCGGGGGAGCTGTTTTTT.

The chain recombines TRBV30 with TRBJ1-5; tentatively, D is TRBD1 (6 bases). V lost 5 bases and J lost 4, with 18 bases in between. Germline loops: CDR1 GTSNPN, CDR2 SVGIG (reference sequence). This CDR3 contains 15 residues. CDR3 nucleotides: TGTGCCTGGCGTTTCCCCGGGACATATAATCAGCCCCAGCATTTT. This codes for CAWRFPGTYNQPQHF.

This clone was observed once. The J gene is TRBJ1-4, the V gene TRBV5-4; 9 bases match TRBD1. The germline V gene has CDR1 SGHNT and CDR2 YYREEE (reference sequence). The J segment lost 7 bases and the V segment lost 2 bases, leaving 6 bases of the junction unmatched. CDR3 length: 15 residues. CDR3 region: CASSLTGGAGEKLFF. CDR3 sequence (DNA): TGTGCCAGCAGCTTAACAGGGGGCGCGGGTGAAAAACTGTTTTTT.

The V call is TRBV28, the J call TRBJ1-5; D unresolved. The V end was cut by 5 bases, the J end by 3 bases, with 8 bases between. Germline V CDR1 and CDR2: MDHEN, SYDVKM. The CDR3 consists of 13 residues. The CDR3, as DNA: TGTGCCAGCAGTGCAGTAAACAATCAGCCCCAGCATTTT. It codes for CASSAVNNQPQHF.

The rearrangement joins TRBV28 to TRBJ2-7; D is undetermined. CDR1 is MDHEN and CDR2 is SYDVKM in the germline V gene. This CDR3 region has 11 residues. Deletions cut 9 bases from V and 4 bases from J, with 10 bases between. CDR3 amino acids: CASYTPYEQYF. CDR3 DNA: TGTGCCAGTTATACCCCTTACGAGCAGTACTTC.

The V gene is TRBV28, the J gene TRBJ2-5; possible D gene TRBD1, 5 bases. Trimming stripped 10 bases from V and 4 bases from J, with 7 bases between. The CDR3 has 10 residues. Germline CDR1 is MDHEN and CDR2 is SYDVKM. CDR3 amino acids: CATQGETQYF. CDR3 DNA sequence: TGTGCCACCCAGGGAGAGACCCAGTACTTC.

The V call is TRBV7-9, the J call TRBJ2-1; 9 bases line up with TRBD1. This CDR3 is built from 16 residues. Trimming removed 5 bases from V and 5 bases from J; junction bases left unmatched: 10. Looked up from germline, CDR1 is SEHNR and CDR2 is FQNEAQ (reference sequence). CDR3 DNA: TGTGCCAGCAGCCCCATTTCGGGACAGGGCAACAATGAGCAGTTCTTC. Translating gives CASSPISGQGNNEQFF.

The chain employs TRBV5-6 and TRBJ2-5, with 13 bases that match TRBD2. After removal of 3 bases from V and 2 bases from J, the junction contained 4 bases not matched to a gene. Germline CDR1 is SGHDT and CDR2 is YYEEEE. This CDR3 is 16 amino acids long. CDR3 amino acids: CASSSPGLAGQETQYF. The CDR3 coding sequence is TGTGCCAGCAGCTCACCGGGACTAGCGGGACAAGAGACCCAGTACTTC.

V gene TRBV14 combines with J gene TRBJ2-3; TRBD1 might be the D (6 bases). Trimming pared 4 bases from V and 12 bases from J, leaving 26 bases between. The CDR3 is 16 amino acids. Looked up from germline, CDR1 is SGHDN and CDR2 is FVKESK. The CDR3 sequence is CASSPSSQGSSPPQYF. The CDR3 region has the DNA TGTGCCAGCAGCCCTAGTTCACAGGGATCGTCTCCCCCCCAGTATTTT.

V and J are TRBV11-3 and TRBJ2-1, with 9 bases lining up with TRBD2. CDR3 length: 14 residues. The V and J ends lost 1 base and 9 bases, in that order; junction bases with no gene match: 4. Germline CDR1 and CDR2: SGHNT and YENEEA. The DNA of the CDR3 is TGTGCCAGCAGCTTAGTTCGGACTAGCGTTGAGCAGTTCTTC. Encoded protein: CASSLVRTSVEQFF.